This is a list of T cell receptor beta chains from one sample in a study of blood T cell repertoires in COVID-19. The table came from immunoSEQ multiplex PCR; TCRdb's copy has only in-frame clones and leaves some out. The sample gives roughly 180,000 clones, approximately 88% of which show up once; over 10% is in the top ten. The sequenced sample was PBMCs or T cells enriched from blood (not recorded which). These receptors all come from a woman in her sixties or seventies who had recovered from COVID-19. CDR3s include the opening cysteine and the closing phenylalanine or tryptophan. Each record gives: D gene, J gene, CDR3 length, V gene, clone size, CDR3 DNA, CDR3 protein. D genes are given only for firm matches. The size field is filled for only some rows; it gives once, few, many or a size class.

>TRBD2|TRBJ2-1|14|TRBV5-1|NA
TGCGCCAGCATGGGGACTAGCTCTTACAATGAGCAGTTCTTC
CASMGTSSYNEQFF
>NA|TRBJ2-7|14|TRBV7-8|NA
TGTGCCAGCAGCTTATCCCGACGGACTTACGAGCAGTACTTC
CASSLSRRTYEQYF
>NA|TRBJ1-5|17|TRBV28|NA
TGTGCCAGCAGTTTGCCTACACAGGACGGCTCCAATCAGCCCCAGCATTTT
CASSLPTQDGSNQPQHF
>NA|TRBJ1-6|15|TRBV25-1|NA
TGTGCCAGCAGTGACGCAGGACTTTCTAGTTCACCCCTCCACTTT
CASSDAGLSSSPLHF
>NA|TRBJ1-5|13|TRBV2|NA
TGTGCCAGCAGTGAGTCGGGGAATCAGCCCCAGCATTTT
CASSESGNQPQHF
>TRBD2|TRBJ2-3|21|TRBV15|NA
TGTGCCACCAGCAAATTCCGACTGGGACTAGCGGGGGGGCGAAGCACAGATACGCAGTATTTT
CATSKFRLGLAGGRSTDTQYF
>TRBD1|TRBJ2-1|13|TRBV5-1|NA
TGCGCCAGCAGCATAGGACAGGTAGATGAGCAGTTCTTC
CASSIGQVDEQFF
>TRBD2|TRBJ2-7|14|TRBV2|NA
TGTGCCAGCAGTGAAGGGACTAGCGGAATCTGGCAGTACTTC
CASSEGTSGIWQYF
>NA|TRBJ1-5|16|TRBV19|few
TGTGCCAGTAGAGGTGTAGGGGGTTTGGGCAATCAGCCCCAGCATTTT
CASRGVGGLGNQPQHF
>NA|TRBJ2-5|16|TRBV18|NA
TGTGCCAGCTCACCTTACAGGCAGGGGAGTCCGGAGACCCAGTACTTC
CASSPYRQGSPETQYF
>TRBD2|TRBJ2-7|16|TRBV11-2|NA
TGTGCCAGCAGCTTTCGAATAGCGGGAGGGGTCGACGAGCAGTACTTC
CASSFRIAGGVDEQYF
>NA|TRBJ2-3|15|TRBV5-1|NA
TGCGCCAGCAGCCTGTTCGGCGGGAGCACAGATACGCAGTATTTT
CASSLFGGSTDTQYF
>NA|TRBJ1-3|13|TRBV19|NA
TGTGCCAGTCGACAGGCCTCTGGAAACACCATATATTTT
CASRQASGNTIYF
>NA|TRBJ1-4|14|TRBV19|NA
TGTGCCAGTAGTATTGGGCAGGGAAATGAAAAACTGTTTTTT
CASSIGQGNEKLFF
>NA|TRBJ2-3|15|TRBV11-2|NA
TGTGCCAGCAGCTTAGGTAACGGAGTCACAGATACGCAGTATTTT
CASSLGNGVTDTQYF
>NA|TRBJ2-2|17|TRBV7-7|NA
TGTGCCAGCAGCTCCACACCGGGTCTAGCGAACACCGGGGAGCTGTTTTTT
CASSSTPGLANTGELFF
>NA|TRBJ2-3|14|TRBV10-1|NA
TGCGCCAGCAGCGAGAGGACAGTCCGAGATACGCAGTATTTT
CASSERTVRDTQYF
>TRBD1|TRBJ1-2|16|TRBV15|NA
TGTGCCACCAGCACCGGACAGGGGGCGCTGGGCTATGGCTACACCTTC
CATSTGQGALGYGYTF
>NA|TRBJ1-2|12|TRBV30|NA
TGTGCCTGGAAATCTTCAGGGGATGGCTACACCTTC
CAWKSSGDGYTF
>NA|TRBJ1-5|17|TRBV28|NA
TGTGCCACCCTAGGAGGAGATACTCGAAGGAGCAATCAGCCCCAGCATTTT
CATLGGDTRRSNQPQHF
>TRBD2|TRBJ2-7|15|TRBV4-1|NA
TGCGCCAGCAGCCAAGTAGGTAGCGGGACTTACGAGCAGTACTTC
CASSQVGSGTYEQYF
>TRBD1|TRBJ2-3|15|TRBV10-3|NA
TGTGCCATCTCACCGACAGGGAACGGGATGGATACGCAGTATTTT
CAISPTGNGMDTQYF
>NA|TRBJ1-4|13|TRBV28|NA
TGTGCCAGCAGTTCCGGGTTTAATGAAAAACTGTTTTTT
CASSSGFNEKLFF
>NA|TRBJ2-1|14|TRBV6-1|NA
TGTGCCAGCAGTGAAAGACTACGGAACGATGAGCAGTTCTTC
CASSERLRNDEQFF
>NA|TRBJ1-6|14|TRBV7-9|NA
TGTGCCAGCAGCTTAGCAATCGGTAATTCACCCCTCCACTTT
CASSLAIGNSPLHF